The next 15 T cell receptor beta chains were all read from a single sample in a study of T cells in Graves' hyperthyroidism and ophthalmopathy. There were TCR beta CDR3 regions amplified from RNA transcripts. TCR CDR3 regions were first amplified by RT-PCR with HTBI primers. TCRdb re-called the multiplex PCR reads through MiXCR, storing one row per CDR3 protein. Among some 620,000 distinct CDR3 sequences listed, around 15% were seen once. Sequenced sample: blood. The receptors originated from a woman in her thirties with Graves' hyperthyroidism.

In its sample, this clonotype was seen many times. Here the CDR3 DNA reads TGTGCCAGCAGTTTGGTTGCGTCCTTCGAGACCCAGTACTTC. Its protein product is CASSLVASFETQYF. The rearrangement joins TRBV28 to TRBJ2-5; D remains ambiguous. CDR3 length: 14 amino acids. Deletions cut 3 bases from V and 5 bases from J, with 13 bases between. Germline CDR1 is MDHEN and CDR2 is SYDVKM.

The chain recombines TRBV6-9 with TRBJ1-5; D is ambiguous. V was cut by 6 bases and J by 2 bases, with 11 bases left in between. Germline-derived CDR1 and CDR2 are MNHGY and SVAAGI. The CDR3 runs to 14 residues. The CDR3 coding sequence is TGTGCCAGCAGATTAGCAATGGGCAATCAGCCCCAGCATTTT. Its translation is CASRLAMGNQPQHF.

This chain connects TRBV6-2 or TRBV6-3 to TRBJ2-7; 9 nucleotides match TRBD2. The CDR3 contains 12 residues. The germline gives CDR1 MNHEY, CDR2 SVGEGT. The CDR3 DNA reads TGTGTCGCCGGGACTAGCCGGTACGAGCAGTACTTC. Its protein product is CVAGTSRYEQYF.

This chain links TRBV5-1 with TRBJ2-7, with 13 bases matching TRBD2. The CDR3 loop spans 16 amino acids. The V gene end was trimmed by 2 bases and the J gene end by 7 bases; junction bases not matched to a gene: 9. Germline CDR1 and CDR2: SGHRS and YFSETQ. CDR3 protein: CASSFDPGLAGREQYF. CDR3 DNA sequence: TGCGCCAGCAGCTTCGATCCGGGACTAGCGGGACGGGAGCAGTACTTC.

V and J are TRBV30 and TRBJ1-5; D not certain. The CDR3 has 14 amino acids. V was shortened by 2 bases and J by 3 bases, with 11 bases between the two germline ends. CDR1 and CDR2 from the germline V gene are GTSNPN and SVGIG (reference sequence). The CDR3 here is CAWSYRDNNQPQHF. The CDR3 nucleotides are TGTGCCTGGAGTTACCGGGATAACAATCAGCCCCAGCATTTT.

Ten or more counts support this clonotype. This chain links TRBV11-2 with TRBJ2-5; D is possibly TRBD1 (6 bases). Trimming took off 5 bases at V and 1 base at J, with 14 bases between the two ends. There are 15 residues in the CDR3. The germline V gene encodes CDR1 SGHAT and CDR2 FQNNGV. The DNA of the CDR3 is TGTGCCAGCAGCCCGACAGGCATTCCCCAAGAGACCCAGTACTTC. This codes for CASSPTGIPQETQYF.

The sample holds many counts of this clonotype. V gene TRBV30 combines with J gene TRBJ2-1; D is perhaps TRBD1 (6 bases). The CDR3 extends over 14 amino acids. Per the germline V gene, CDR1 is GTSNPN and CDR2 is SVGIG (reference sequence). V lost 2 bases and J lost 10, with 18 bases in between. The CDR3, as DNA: TGTGCCTGGAGTACATCGGACAGTCTAGGGGAGCAGTTCTTC. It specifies CAWSTSDSLGEQFF.

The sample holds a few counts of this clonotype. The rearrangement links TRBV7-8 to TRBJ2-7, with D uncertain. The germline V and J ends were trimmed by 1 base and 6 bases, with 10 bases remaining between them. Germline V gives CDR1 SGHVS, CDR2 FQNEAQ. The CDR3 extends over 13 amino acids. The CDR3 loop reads CASSLVRWAEQYF. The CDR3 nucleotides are TGTGCCAGCAGCTTAGTCCGATGGGCCGAGCAGTACTTC.

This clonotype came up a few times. CDR3: CASSRSEGSNQPQHF. The CDR3 DNA follows: TGTGCCAGTAGCCGTTCAGAGGGTAGCAATCAGCCCCAGCATTTT. The V gene is TRBV19, the J gene TRBJ1-5; D unclear. Between the trimmed V and J ends, which lost 6 bases and 0 bases, there was a span of 12 bases. Germline assignment: CDR1 LNHDA and CDR2 SQIVND (reference sequence). CDR3 size: 15 residues.

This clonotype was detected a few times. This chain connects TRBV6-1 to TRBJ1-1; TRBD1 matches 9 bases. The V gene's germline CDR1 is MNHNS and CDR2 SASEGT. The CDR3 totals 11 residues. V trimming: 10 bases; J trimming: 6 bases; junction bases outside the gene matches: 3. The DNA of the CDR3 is TGTGCCACACAGGGGGCTGCTGAAGCTTTCTTT. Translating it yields CATQGAAEAFF.

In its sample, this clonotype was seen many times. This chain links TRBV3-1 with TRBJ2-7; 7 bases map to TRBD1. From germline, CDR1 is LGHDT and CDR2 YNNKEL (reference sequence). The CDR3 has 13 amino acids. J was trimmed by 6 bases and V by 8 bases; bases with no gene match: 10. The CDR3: CASRYSGGGEQYF. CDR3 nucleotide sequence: TGTGCCAGCCGCTATTCAGGGGGTGGCGAGCAGTACTTC.

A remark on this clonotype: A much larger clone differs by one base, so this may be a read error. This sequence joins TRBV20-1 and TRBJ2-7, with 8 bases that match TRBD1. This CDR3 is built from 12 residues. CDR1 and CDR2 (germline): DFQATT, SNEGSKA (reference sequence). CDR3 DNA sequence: TGCAGTGCGGAGACAGGGGCCTACGAGCAGTGCTTC. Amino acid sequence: CSAETGAYEQCF.

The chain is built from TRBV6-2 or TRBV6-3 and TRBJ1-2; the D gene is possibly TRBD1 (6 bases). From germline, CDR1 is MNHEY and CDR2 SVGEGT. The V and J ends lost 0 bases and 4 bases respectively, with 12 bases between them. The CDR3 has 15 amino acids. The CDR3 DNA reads TGTGCCAGCAGTTACTCCGGGACATCCACCTATGGCTACACCTTC. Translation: CASSYSGTSTYGYTF.

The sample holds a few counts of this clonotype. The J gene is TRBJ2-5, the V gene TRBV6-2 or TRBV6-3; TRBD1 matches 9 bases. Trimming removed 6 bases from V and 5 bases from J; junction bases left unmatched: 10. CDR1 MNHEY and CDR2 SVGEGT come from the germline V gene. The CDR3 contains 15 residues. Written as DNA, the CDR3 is TGTGCCAGCAGAACACAGGGGGCTTGGCGGGAGACCCAGTACTTC. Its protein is CASRTQGAWRETQYF.

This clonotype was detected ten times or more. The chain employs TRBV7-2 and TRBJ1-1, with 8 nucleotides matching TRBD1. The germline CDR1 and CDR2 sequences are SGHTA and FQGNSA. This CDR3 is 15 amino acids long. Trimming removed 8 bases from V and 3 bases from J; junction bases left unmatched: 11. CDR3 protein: CASSRTGTTYTEAFF. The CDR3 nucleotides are TGTGCCAGCTCCCGGACAGGGACCACATACACTGAAGCTTTCTTT.